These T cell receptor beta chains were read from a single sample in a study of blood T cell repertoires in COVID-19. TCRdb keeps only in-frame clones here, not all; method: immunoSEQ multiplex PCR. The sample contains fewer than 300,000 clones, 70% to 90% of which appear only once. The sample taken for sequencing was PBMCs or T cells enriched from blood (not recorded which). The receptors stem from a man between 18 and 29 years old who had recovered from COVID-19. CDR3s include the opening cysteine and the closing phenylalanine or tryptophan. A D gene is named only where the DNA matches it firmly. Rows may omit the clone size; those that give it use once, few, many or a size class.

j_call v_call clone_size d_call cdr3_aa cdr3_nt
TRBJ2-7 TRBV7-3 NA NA CASSLGGGDSYEQYF TGTGCCAGCAGCTTAGGCGGAGGGGACAGCTACGAGCAGTACTTC
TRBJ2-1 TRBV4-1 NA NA CASSQDEVGLAKNEQFF TGCGCCAGCAGCCAAGATGAGGTTGGGCTAGCGAAGAATGAGCAGTTCTTC
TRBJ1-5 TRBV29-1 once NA CSVEEGGNQPQHF TGCAGCGTTGAAGAAGGAGGGAATCAGCCCCAGCATTTT
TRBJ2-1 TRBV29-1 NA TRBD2 CSVENRLAGGHNEQFF TGCAGCGTTGAAAATCGACTAGCGGGGGGTCACAATGAGCAGTTCTTC
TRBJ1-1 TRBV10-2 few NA CASSDTLWGVEAFF TGCGCCAGCAGTGACACCCTCTGGGGGGTGGAAGCTTTCTTT
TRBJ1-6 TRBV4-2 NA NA CASSQEREGGNSPLHF TGTGCCAGCAGCCAAGAGAGGGAAGGAGGAAATTCACCCCTCCACTTT
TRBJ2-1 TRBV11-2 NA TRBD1 CASSKWDRAYEQFF TGTGCCAGCAGCAAGTGGGACAGGGCCTATGAGCAGTTCTTC
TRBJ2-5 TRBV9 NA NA CASSVGGRGGQETQYF TGTGCCAGCAGCGTAGGGGGCCGAGGGGGCCAAGAGACCCAGTACTTC
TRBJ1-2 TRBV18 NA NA CASSSVAANYGYTF TGTGCCAGCTCATCCGTGGCAGCTAACTATGGCTACACCTTC
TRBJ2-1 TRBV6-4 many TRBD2 CASRPGTSSDEQFF TGTGCCAGCAGGCCCGGGACTAGTAGTGATGAGCAGTTCTTC
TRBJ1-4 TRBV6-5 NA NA CASGTYATNEKLFF TGTGCCAGCGGGACTTACGCAACTAATGAAAAACTGTTTTTT
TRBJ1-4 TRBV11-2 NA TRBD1 CASSLVGTGSNEKLFF TGTGCCAGCAGCTTAGTTGGGACAGGTTCTAATGAAAAACTGTTTTTT
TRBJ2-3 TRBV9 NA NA CASSGRASGSTDTQYF TGTGCCAGCAGCGGGAGAGCCTCGGGGAGCACAGATACGCAGTATTTT
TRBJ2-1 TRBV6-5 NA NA CASSLTVGPNEQFF TGTGCCAGCAGCCTAACGGTGGGGCCCAATGAGCAGTTCTTC
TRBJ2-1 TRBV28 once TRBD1 CASSPGPTTGGSYNEQFF TGTGCCAGCAGTCCCGGGCCGACGACAGGGGGCTCCTACAATGAGCAGTTCTTC
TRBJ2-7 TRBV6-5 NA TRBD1 CASRLGQGADEQYF TGTGCCAGTAGGCTCGGACAGGGGGCGGACGAGCAGTACTTC
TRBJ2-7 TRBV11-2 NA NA CASSAATGYYEQYF TGTGCCAGCAGCGCGGCTACAGGGTACTACGAGCAGTACTTC
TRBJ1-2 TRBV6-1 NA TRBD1 CASSETGTSADGYTF TGTGCCAGCAGTGAGACAGGGACATCCGCGGATGGCTACACCTTC
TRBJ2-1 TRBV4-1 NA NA CASSQTGLTRNEQFF TGCGCCAGCAGCCAAACGGGATTAACGAGGAATGAGCAGTTCTTC
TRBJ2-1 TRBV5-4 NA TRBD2 CASSFRGSLNEQFF TGTGCCAGCAGCTTCCGCGGGAGTCTCAATGAGCAGTTCTTC
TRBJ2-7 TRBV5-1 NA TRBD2 CASSWRLAVGDEQYF TGCGCCAGCAGCTGGCGACTAGCAGTCGGCGACGAGCAGTACTTC
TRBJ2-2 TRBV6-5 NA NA CASSPGTSNTGELFF TGTGCCAGCAGTCCCGGGACATCGAACACCGGGGAGCTGTTTTTT
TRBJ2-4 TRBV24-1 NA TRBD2 CATSDFRLALAKNIQYF TGTGCCACCAGTGATTTTCGACTAGCTCTAGCCAAAAACATTCAGTACTTC
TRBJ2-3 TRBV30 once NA CAWSTGGPTDTQYF TGTGCCTGGAGTACCGGGGGGCCCACAGATACGCAGTATTTT
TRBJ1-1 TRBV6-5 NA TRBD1 CASSTNRGKAFF TGTGCCAGCAGTACAAACAGGGGAAAAGCTTTCTTT
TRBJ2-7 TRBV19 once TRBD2 CASSIVAGHTYEQYF TGTGCCAGTAGTATAGTAGCGGGACATACCTACGAGCAGTACTTC
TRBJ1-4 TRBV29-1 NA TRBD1 CSADRGRGEKLFF TGCAGCGCTGACAGGGGGCGCGGAGAAAAACTGTTTTTT
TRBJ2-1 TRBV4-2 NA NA CASSHRGYNEQFF TGTGCCAGCAGCCACAGGGGTTACAATGAGCAGTTCTTC
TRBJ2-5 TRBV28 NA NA CASSFPGTVEETQYF TGTGCCAGCAGTTTTCCCGGGACTGTGGAAGAGACCCAGTACTTC
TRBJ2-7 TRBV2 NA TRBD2 CASSVDITSGSYEQYF TGTGCCAGCAGTGTCGATATAACTAGCGGGAGCTACGAGCAGTACTTC
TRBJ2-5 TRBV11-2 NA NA CASSRSAQTQYF TGTGCCAGCAGCCGAAGCGCGCAGACCCAGTACTTC
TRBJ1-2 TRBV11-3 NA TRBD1 CASSFGQGNYGYTF TGTGCCAGCAGCTTTGGACAGGGAAACTATGGCTACACCTTC
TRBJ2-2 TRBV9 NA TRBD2 CASSAGGGYTGELFF TGTGCCAGCAGCGCCGGGGGAGGGTACACCGGGGAGCTGTTTTTT
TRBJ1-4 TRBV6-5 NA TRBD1 CASSYLGTGTNEKLFF TGTGCCAGCAGTTACTTAGGGACAGGGACTAATGAAAAACTGTTTTTT
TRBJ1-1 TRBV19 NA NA CASSMGRLDTEAFF TGTGCCAGTAGTATGGGGCGGTTGGACACTGAAGCTTTCTTT
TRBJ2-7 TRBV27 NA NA CASRQLGQSEQYF TGTGCCAGCAGGCAACTCGGACAGTCCGAGCAGTACTTC
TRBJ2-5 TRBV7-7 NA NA CASSLAATGWQTQYF TGTGCTAGCAGCTTAGCCGCTACAGGGTGGCAGACCCAGTACTTC
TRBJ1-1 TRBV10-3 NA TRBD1 CAISDPGQGTEAFF TGTGCCATCAGTGACCCGGGACAGGGCACTGAAGCTTTCTTT
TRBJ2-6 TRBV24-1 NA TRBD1 CATSDPGTEVSGANVLTF TGTGCCACCAGTGATCCCGGGACAGAAGTCTCTGGGGCCAACGTCCTGACTTTC
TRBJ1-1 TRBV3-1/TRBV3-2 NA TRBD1 CASSQQGAPTEAFF TGTGCCAGCAGCCAACAGGGGGCGCCGACTGAAGCTTTCTTT
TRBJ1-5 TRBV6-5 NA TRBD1 CASSLQGSQPQHF TGTGCCAGCAGTTTACAGGGGTCACAGCCCCAGCATTTT